This is a list of T cell receptor beta chains from one sample in a study of blood T cell repertoires in COVID-19. The protocol was immunoSEQ multiplex PCR, while the TCRdb copy is restricted to in-frame clones and leaves out a portion. The data hold about 250,000 clones, with 85% to 90% observed a single time. What was sequenced was PBMCs or T cells enriched from blood (not recorded which). These receptor sequences come from a man aged 35-49 years who had recovered from COVID-19. Each CDR3 is given with its conserved first and last residue. D genes are given only for firm matches. The size entry is marked missing in some rows and otherwise reads once, few, many or a size class.

clone_size	j_call	v_call	d_call	cdr3_nt	cdr3_aa
once	TRBJ1-1	TRBV11-3	NA	TGTGCCAGCAGCGCCACGAACCTCGGGGGCACTGAAGCTTTCTTT	CASSATNLGGTEAFF
NA	TRBJ1-1	TRBV28	NA	TGTGCCACCGGGGGGGGGAACACTGAAGCTTTCTTT	CATGGGNTEAFF
NA	TRBJ2-7	TRBV7-2	TRBD2	TGTGCCAGCAGCTTTGCTAGCGGGAACTACGAGCAGTACTTC	CASSFASGNYEQYF
once	TRBJ2-5	TRBV7-9	NA	TGTGCCAGCAGTGTCGGGCCTGCGGGGTCGCAGACCCAGTACTTC	CASSVGPAGSQTQYF
NA	TRBJ1-2	TRBV5-1	NA	TGCGCCAGCAGCTTCGACACCACCTATGGCTACACCTTC	CASSFDTTYGYTF
NA	TRBJ1-3	TRBV10-3	TRBD1	TGTGCCATCAGCGTGACAGGGGACCCCTCTGGAAACACCATATATTTT	CAISVTGDPSGNTIYF
once	TRBJ1-5	TRBV7-9	TRBD1	TGTGCCAGCCAACAGGGGGGGGATCAGCCCCAGCATTTT	CASQQGGDQPQHF
NA	TRBJ1-4	TRBV13	NA	TGTGCCAGCAGGGGAAGGGGGTTCACTAATGAAAAACTGTTTTTT	CASRGRGFTNEKLFF
NA	TRBJ1-2	TRBV4-1	NA	TGCGCCAGCAGCCAAGAAATGGAGGGGAGGCGGGGCTACACCTTC	CASSQEMEGRRGYTF
few	TRBJ2-7	TRBV5-5	TRBD2	TGTGCCAGCAGCTTGGCAGGGCGGGGGGTCTACGAGCAGTACTTC	CASSLAGRGVYEQYF
NA	TRBJ2-3	TRBV28	NA	TGTGCCAGCAGTCCTAGCTTATCAGATACGCAGTATTTT	CASSPSLSDTQYF
NA	TRBJ1-4	TRBV5-1	NA	TGCGCCAGCAGCCCCCAGGGAGGAGGTGAAAAACTGTTTTTT	CASSPQGGGEKLFF
NA	TRBJ2-7	TRBV2	NA	TGTGCCAGCAGCCAGGGCGGCTACGAGCAGTACTTC	CASSQGGYEQYF
NA	TRBJ1-2	TRBV6-1	NA	TGTGCCAGCAGTGAAGCAGGGGGTGTCTATGGCTACACCTTC	CASSEAGGVYGYTF
once	TRBJ2-7	TRBV27	NA	TGTGCCAGCAGTGGGGACTCGCACTACGAGCAGTACTTC	CASSGDSHYEQYF
NA	TRBJ2-4	TRBV9	NA	TGTGCCAGCAGCGAACAGGACAACATTCAGTACTTC	CASSEQDNIQYF
NA	TRBJ2-7	TRBV5-1	TRBD1	TGCGCCAGCAGAGACAGGGAAACCTACGAGCAGTACTTC	CASRDRETYEQYF
NA	TRBJ2-7	TRBV6-5	TRBD2	TGTGCCAGCAGGAGCGGGACCTTCGAGAACTACGAGCAGTACTTC	CASRSGTFENYEQYF
NA	TRBJ2-3	TRBV19	NA	TGTGCCAGTAGTATAGGCCTAGCGACAGATACGCAGTATTTT	CASSIGLATDTQYF
NA	TRBJ1-5	TRBV7-9	TRBD1	TGTGCCAGCAGCGCAGAACAGGGGACGCCCCAGCATTTT	CASSAEQGTPQHF
NA	TRBJ2-1	TRBV12-3/TRBV12-4	NA	TGTGCCAGCAGTTTATCGGTGGTCGAGCAGTTCTTC	CASSLSVVEQFF
few	TRBJ1-3	TRBV7-8	NA	TGTGCCAGCAGCTTCGCAGACAGGTCTGGAAACACCATATATTTT	CASSFADRSGNTIYF
NA	TRBJ1-2	TRBV2	TRBD1	TGTGCCAGCAGCAGGGACAGGGCTTGGGGAAGCTACACCTTC	CASSRDRAWGSYTF
NA	TRBJ2-3	TRBV7-2	TRBD2	TGTGCCAGCAGCTTGGGACTAGGGGGCACAGATACGCAGTATTTT	CASSLGLGGTDTQYF
NA	TRBJ2-1	TRBV21-1	NA	TGTGCCAGCAGCAAAATCTTCCGGGTGCAGTTCTTC	CASSKIFRVQFF
NA	TRBJ1-4	TRBV3-1/TRBV3-2	NA	TGTGCCAGCAGCCATGGGCAGTTTAATGAAAAACTGTTTTTT	CASSHGQFNEKLFF
NA	TRBJ2-7	TRBV4-3	NA	TGCGCCAGCAGCCAAGATTGGCAGGGTCCGACCTACGAGCAGTACTTC	CASSQDWQGPTYEQYF
NA	TRBJ1-1	TRBV9	TRBD1	TGTGCCAGCAGCGTAGGGACAGGGGGGTATACTGAAGCTTTCTTT	CASSVGTGGYTEAFF
NA	TRBJ1-1	TRBV30	NA	TGTGCCTGGAGGGCTGGGCCGAACACTGAAGCTTTCTTT	CAWRAGPNTEAFF
NA	TRBJ2-1	TRBV12-5	TRBD1	TGTGCTAGTGGTTTGCTATCGGGACAGAGCTCCTACAATGAGCAGTTCTTC	CASGLLSGQSSYNEQFF
NA	TRBJ1-6	TRBV3-1/TRBV3-2	NA	TGTGCCAGCAGCCAAGCCGTGGGCGCCAGGTTTTCACCCCTCCACTTT	CASSQAVGARFSPLHF
NA	TRBJ2-1	TRBV29-1	NA	TGCAGCGTTGTGGCCGGGGAAATTGACTCCTACAATGAGCAGTTCTTC	CSVVAGEIDSYNEQFF
once	TRBJ2-7	TRBV20-1	TRBD1	TGCAGTGCTAGTGACAGGGTGGGCCACGAGCAGTACTTC	CSASDRVGHEQYF
once	TRBJ2-1	TRBV3-1/TRBV3-2	TRBD2	TGTGCCAGCAGCCCGGCCGGGACTAGTCACTACAATGAGCAGTTCTTC	CASSPAGTSHYNEQFF
NA	TRBJ1-1	TRBV1	NA	TGCACCAGCAGCCAAGATCGTAAGGGGCGAGCTTTCTTT	CTSSQDRKGRAFF
NA	TRBJ2-2	TRBV9	NA	TGTGCCAGCAGCGTAGGACTAGTGGGCGGGGAGCTGTTTTTT	CASSVGLVGGELFF
NA	TRBJ2-1	TRBV3-1/TRBV3-2	TRBD2	TGTGCCAGCAGTCCTAGCGGGAGCTCCTACAATGAGCAGTTCTTC	CASSPSGSSYNEQFF
NA	TRBJ1-2	TRBV27	TRBD1	TGTGCCAGCAGTCCCAAGGCGGACAGGGGACTCTATGGCTACACCTTC	CASSPKADRGLYGYTF
NA	TRBJ2-5	TRBV5-4	NA	TGTGCCAGCAGCGAGCGTCAGGTAGCGGAGACCCAGTACTTC	CASSERQVAETQYF
NA	TRBJ2-5	TRBV5-1	TRBD2	TGCGCCAGCAGCTATTCTAGCGGGGTAGAGACCCAGTACTTC	CASSYSSGVETQYF
once	TRBJ1-2	TRBV4-2	NA	TGTGCCAGCAGCCAAGTCGGACAGAGAAACTATGGCTACACCTTC	CASSQVGQRNYGYTF
NA	TRBJ1-5	TRBV7-8	TRBD1	TGTGCCAGCAGCTTATTCAGAGGGGGCCATCAGCCCCAGCATTTT	CASSLFRGGHQPQHF
NA	TRBJ2-2	TRBV18	TRBD2	TGTGCCAGCTCAACCAAGCGGGGCGGCACCGGGGAGCTGTTTTTT	CASSTKRGGTGELFF
NA	TRBJ1-2	TRBV30	NA	TGTGCCCGGAGTACGGACACCGTGGGCTATGGCTACACCTTC	CARSTDTVGYGYTF
NA	TRBJ2-5	TRBV3-1/TRBV3-2	NA	TGTGCCAGCGACGTGCGGGACCATAAAGAGACCCAGTACTTC	CASDVRDHKETQYF
NA	TRBJ2-1	TRBV9	NA	TGTGCCAGCAGCGGATCTAAGGAGATGACGAGACGGTATGAGCAGTTCTTC	CASSGSKEMTRRYEQFF
NA	TRBJ1-1	TRBV4-3	NA	TGCGCCAGCAGCCAAGAGACCGCGGCGGAAGCGAACACTGAAGCTTTCTTT	CASSQETAAEANTEAFF
NA	TRBJ1-6	TRBV7-2	TRBD1	TGTGCCAGCAGCTTAGGGCCCCCAGGGGGGAGTAATTCACCCCTCCACTTT	CASSLGPPGGSNSPLHF
NA	TRBJ2-3	TRBV11-2	NA	TGTGCCAGCAGCCCCCGTGGCGGAGGGGGCACAGATACGCAGTATTTT	CASSPRGGGGTDTQYF
NA	TRBJ1-6	TRBV6-5	NA	TGTGCCAGCAGTCGGACTGGTGGTTTGGCACCCCTCCACTTT	CASSRTGGLAPLHF
NA	TRBJ2-7	TRBV4-1	TRBD1	TGCGCCAGCAGCGTACGGCCGCCCGGACAGGGGGCCACCTACGAGCAGTACTTC	CASSVRPPGQGATYEQYF
NA	TRBJ1-6	TRBV14	NA	TGTGCCAGCAGCCAAGATTCAGGGCGCCATTCACCCCTCCACTTT	CASSQDSGRHSPLHF
NA	TRBJ2-1	TRBV14	TRBD2	TGTGCCAGCAGCCATGCAGACAGAGGACTAGCGGGAGGGCTTGGTGAGCAGTTCTTC	CASSHADRGLAGGLGEQFF
NA	TRBJ1-4	TRBV28	TRBD1	TGTGCCAGCAGTGCCGGACAGGGGGAAAAACTGTTTTTT	CASSAGQGEKLFF